Below are 3 T cell receptor beta chains sequenced from a single sample in a study of blood T cell repertoires in COVID-19. Data came from immunoSEQ multiplex PCR; TCRdb stores just in-frame clones and leaves some out. The sample includes a few hundred thousand clones, approximately 86% of them seen just once. Specimen: PBMCs or T cells enriched from blood (not recorded which). The receptors here all came from a woman aged 40 to 50 with acute COVID-19.

The CDR3 spells CASRLATTSGSYEQYF. The CDR3 DNA sequence: TGTGCAAGTCGCTTAGCCACCACTAGCGGGAGCTACGAGCAGTACTTC. The rearrangement uses TRBV12-2 and TRBJ2-7; the listed D gene, TRBD2, was not tested against the DNA. TRBV12-2 is classified as a pseudogene. The CDR3 is 16 residues long.

The chain joins TRBV30 to TRBJ2-1; weak D call: TRBD2 (6 bases). V was shortened by 1 base and J by 9 bases, with 13 bases between the two germline ends. This CDR3 has 13 amino acids. Germline-derived CDR1 and CDR2 are GTSNPN and SVGIG (reference sequence). CDR3 amino acids: CAWSATRTSEQFF. DNA for the CDR3: TGTGCCTGGAGTGCGACTAGGACAAGTGAGCAGTTCTTC.

The V gene is TRBV12-3 or TRBV12-4, the J gene TRBJ1-2; no reliable D call. The germline V and J ends were trimmed by 5 bases and 8 bases, with 9 bases remaining between them. CDR3 length: 11 residues. The CDR3 sequence is CASSRAGGYTF. The CDR3, as DNA: TGTGCCAGCAGTCGGGCGGGAGGCTACACCTTC.